This TCR beta chain derives from a study of breast tumors, draining lymph nodes, adjacent tissues (dated by TCRdb to 2016 to 2017). The study in broad terms: The study compared TCR beta repertoires across tumor, adjacent nontumor tissue and axillary lymph nodes from breast cancer patients. The study was designed to assess the relationships and possible T-cell exchange between tumor, surrounding tissue and draining lymph node repertoires in human breast cancer.

In the germline V gene (reference sequence), CDR1 corresponds to DFQATT and CDR2 to SNEGSKA. V drops 4 bases and J drops 5 bases, leaving 4 bases in between. Including cysteine and phenylalanine, the CDR3 has 10 amino acids. Left in the record is the CDR3 DNA by itself, 30 bases read in frame from the first base. Sequenced using an Illumina HiSeq 2000. TCR beta chain libraries were generated by multiplex PCR amplification. The amplified TCR beta chain products were analyzed by high-throughput sequencing. The public reads were run again by TCRdb, first through fastp at Q25 and then through MiXCR, and only productive beta chains were kept. Each entry merges the rows of one CDR3 protein and shows their most common DNA and genes. A total of some 150,000 distinct CDR3 sequences appear in this sample, approximately 20% of them only once. Roughly 2.6% of the sample comes from the top ten. This clonotype was seen many times. It lacks a known antigen. No quality values exist for individual bases; no much larger clone is one base distant.

The lymph node samples were taken from the axillary draining lymph nodes of breast cancer patients. The paper as a whole reports these results and caveats: The study presented the conclusion that tumor T cells originate in lymph nodes as consistent with a hypothesis, not as something directly demonstrated. The data were considered consistent with most tumor T cells being derived from the lymph node and subsequently expanding within tumor tissue. Tumors showed preferential V and J gene usage, and their T-cell repertoire diversity fell below that of lymph nodes yet above that of nontumor tissue. Tumor and nontumor tissue repertoires were found to be significantly more similar in luminal-like than in basal-like breast cancer.

The sequence joins TRBV20-1 to TRBJ2-3; no D segment can be confidently identified. Sample: axillary lymph node tissue. This sequence was found in a female donor with breast cancer. Some clones in this sample may be carry-over from other donors' samples. In nucleotides, the sequence is TGCAGTGCTACGAGAGATACGCAGTATTTT. The encoded protein is CSATRDTQYF.